The 22 T cell receptor beta chains listed next were all sequenced from one sample in a study of shared clonotypes between healthy human individuals. Assay: immunoSEQ multiplex PCR; the TCRdb copy retains only in-frame clones and omits some. The sample shows 1.6 million or so clones, 95% to 97% of them seen only once. The sample consisted of naive CD4+ T cells sorted from blood. Sample subset: CD45RA+ positively selected. These receptors were taken from a man aged 25 to 40 in good health.

V usage is TRBV19 and J usage is TRBJ2-5, with 9 nucleotides matching TRBD1. With 6 bases clipped from V and 5 bases from J, the junction kept 10 bases outside the gene matches. This CDR3 spans 15 amino acids. Germline V gene lookup returns CDR1 LNHDA and CDR2 SQIVND (reference sequence). For the CDR3, the DNA is TGTGCCAGTAGCGACGGACAGGGGCCGGGGGAGACCCAGTACTTC. Its protein is CASSDGQGPGETQYF.

V usage is TRBV19 and J usage is TRBJ1-2; 7 bases fit TRBD1. The CDR3 runs 17 residues. Germline trimming cut 4 bases from V and 4 bases from J; bases unmatched to any gene: 15. The V gene's germline CDR1 is LNHDA and CDR2 SQIVND (reference sequence). The CDR3 DNA is TGTGCCAGTAGTAACGGAGGGGGCGGTATTGGCGGCTATGGCTACACCTTC. As protein: CASSNGGGGIGGYGYTF. The full variable domain, rest sourced from reference TRBV19 and TRBJ1-2, is DGGITQSPKYLFRKEGQNVTLSCEQNLNHDAMYWYRQDPGQGLRLIYYSQIVNDFQKGDIAEGYSVSREKKESFPLTVTSAQKNPTAFYLCASSNGGGGIGGYGYTFGSGTRLTVV.

The chain couples TRBV29-1 to TRBJ1-1; D remains ambiguous. V lost 6 bases to trimming and J lost 5 bases, with 7 bases between them. The CDR3 runs 10 residues. CDR1 SQVTM and CDR2 ANQGSEA come from the germline V gene. The CDR3 sequence: CSVFWTEAFF. For the CDR3, the DNA is TGCAGCGTGTTCTGGACTGAAGCTTTCTTT.

The chain's CDR3 is CASSGLAAGLPGELFF. Written as DNA, the CDR3 is TGTGCCAGCAGTGGCCTGGCGGCCGGATTGCCCGGGGAGCTGTTTTTT. V gene TRBV6-1 combines with J gene TRBJ2-2; the D is unclear. Germline V CDR1 and CDR2: MNHNS, SASEGT. V was trimmed by 4 bases and J by 6 bases, leaving 18 bases between them. The CDR3 covers 16 residues.

This clone was counted once. The chain uses TRBV29-1 and TRBJ2-3, with 8 bases aligning to TRBD2. CDR1 is SQVTM and CDR2 is ANQGSEA in the germline V gene. The V segment lost 7 bases and the J segment 2 bases; nucleotides outside the gene matches: 5. The CDR3 has 13 residues. The CDR3 region has the DNA TGCAGCGGAACTAGCGGAACCACAGATACGCAGTATTTT. It translates to CSGTSGTTDTQYF.

The rearrangement joins TRBV28 to TRBJ2-7; the match to TRBD1 covers 7 bases. After removal of 4 bases from V and 3 bases from J, the junction contained 9 bases not matched to a gene. Germline CDR1 is MDHEN and CDR2 is SYDVKM. This CDR3 has 15 amino acids. For the CDR3, the DNA is TGTGCCAGCAGTTCCAGACAGGGTGATTTCTACGAGCAGTACTTC. This encodes CASSSRQGDFYEQYF. Looking up the rest from reference TRBV28 and TRBJ2-7 gives the full variable domain: DVKVTQSSRYLVKRTGEKVFLECVQDMDHENMFWYRQDPGLGLRLIYFSYDVKMKEKGDIPEGYSVSREKKERFSLILESASTNQTSMYLCASSSRQGDFYEQYFGPGTRLTVT.

The chain recombines TRBV5-1 with TRBJ2-5; possibly TRBD1 for D (5 bases). CDR3 length: 15 residues. V was cut by 1 base and J by 1 base, with 11 bases left in between. Germline lookup yields CDR1 SGHRS and CDR2 YFSETQ. The CDR3 coding sequence is TGCGCCAGCAGCTTGCTCGGACACCTCCAAGAGACCCAGTACTTC. Translated, it gives CASSLLGHLQETQYF. Drawing the rest from reference TRBV5-1 and TRBJ2-5, the complete variable domain is KAGVTQTPRYLIKTRGQQVTLSCSPISGHRSVSWYQQTPGQGLQFLFEYFSETQRNKGNFPGRFSGRQFSNSRSEMNVSTLELGDSALYLCASSLLGHLQETQYFGPGTRLLVL.

J is TRBJ1-2 and V is TRBV2, with 9 bases lining up with TRBD1. Per the germline V gene, CDR1 is SNHLY and CDR2 is FYNNEI. The CDR3 is 16 residues long. J lost 4 bases, V lost 8 bases, and 14 bases had no gene match. CDR3 nucleotide sequence: TGTGCCAGCGGACCGGGACAGGGTTCTTTAGCCTATGGCTACACCTTC. Protein sequence: CASGPGQGSLAYGYTF.

The chain uses TRBV5-1 and TRBJ2-5, with TRBD1 matching over 10 bases. Trimming cost V 4 bases and J 3 bases; bases outside gene matches: 3. Germline V gives CDR1 SGHRS, CDR2 YFSETQ. The CDR3 sequence is 14 residues long. CDR3 nucleotide sequence: TGCGCCAGCAGCACCGGGACAGGGGAAGAGACCCAGTACTTC. Translated: CASSTGTGEETQYF.

This chain uses TRBV15 with TRBJ2-1; 7 nucleotides line up with TRBD2. The CDR3 length is 15 residues. The V gene's germline CDR1 is LNHNV and CDR2 YYDKDF (reference sequence). Germline trimming cut 1 base from V and 5 bases from J; bases unmatched to any gene: 5. The CDR3 sequence is CATSRGREYHNEQFF. The CDR3 nucleotides are TGTGCCACCAGCAGAGGGCGGGAGTACCACAATGAGCAGTTCTTC.

V usage is TRBV5-6 and J usage is TRBJ2-7; 8 bases agree with TRBD2. The CDR3 loop spans 15 amino acids. CDR1 is SGHDT and CDR2 is YYEEEE in the germline V gene. J was trimmed by 3 bases and V by 0 bases; bases with no gene match: 5. The CDR3 DNA follows: TGTGCCAGCAGCTTGGACCCGGGACTAGACTACGAGCAGTACTTC. Translating gives CASSLDPGLDYEQYF.

The rearrangement joins TRBV7-3 to TRBJ2-3, with 15 bases identical to TRBD2. Looked up from germline, CDR1 is SGHTA and CDR2 is FQGTGA. V shed 5 bases, J shed 3 bases, and the junction held 3 bases outside the gene matches. CDR3 length equals 16 residues. CDR3: CASSLGTSGRTDTQYF. CDR3 sequence (DNA): TGTGCCAGCAGCCTAGGGACTAGCGGGAGGACAGATACGCAGTATTTT. Based on the CDR3 plus reference TRBV7-3 and TRBJ2-3, the full variable domain is GAGVSQTPSNKVTEKGKYVELRCDPISGHTALYWYRQSLGQGPEFLIYFQGTGAADDSGLPNDRFFAVRPEGSVSTLKIQRTERGDSAVYLCASSLGTSGRTDTQYFGPGTRLTVL.

This chain joins TRBV4-3 and TRBJ2-2, with D possibly being TRBD2 (5 bases). The CDR3 has 18 amino acids. Germline CDR1 reads LGHNA; CDR2 reads YSLEER. V was pared by 6 bases and J by 1 base, with 21 bases between. CDR3 coding DNA: TGCGCCAGCAGTCGGGAACTCTCCGGGAAGTTGAACACCGGGGAGCTGTTTTTT. Translation: CASSRELSGKLNTGELFF.

This clone was detected only a few times. CDR3 DNA sequence: TGTGCCAGTAGTACTACAGGGAGGCGGCAGCCCCAGCATTTT. Encoded protein: CASSTTGRRQPQHF. The chain recombines TRBV19 with TRBJ1-5; maybe TRBD1 (6 bases). The V gene's germline CDR1 is LNHDA and CDR2 SQIVND (reference sequence). This CDR3 comprises 14 residues. V shed 4 bases and J shed 7 bases, with 14 bases lying between them.

The gene calls are TRBV2 and TRBJ1-2; D perhaps matches TRBD1 (6 bases). There are 13 residues in the CDR3. From germline, CDR1 is SNHLY and CDR2 FYNNEI. V lost 5 bases to trimming and J lost 0 bases, with 7 bases between them. This CDR3 reads CASSRTANYGYTF. The CDR3 DNA reads as TGTGCCAGCAGTCGGACAGCTAACTATGGCTACACCTTC.

The chain joins TRBV27 to TRBJ2-7; 7 bases agree with TRBD1. There are 14 residues in the CDR3. CDR1 and CDR2 from the germline V gene are MNHEY and SMNVEV (reference sequence). J was trimmed by 0 bases and V by 4 bases; bases with no gene match: 3. CDR3 sequence (DNA): TGTGCCAGCAGTTACAGGGGCCACTCCTACGAGCAGTACTTC. Its protein product is CASSYRGHSYEQYF.

J is TRBJ1-2 and V is TRBV10-1; D unresolved. Germline loops: CDR1 WNHNN, CDR2 SYGVQD (reference sequence). V lost 3 bases and J lost 1, with 12 bases in between. The CDR3 sequence is 15 residues long. Here the CDR3 reads CASSDRPPINYGYTF. The DNA for the CDR3 is TGCGCCAGCAGTGATAGGCCGCCGATTAACTATGGCTACACCTTC.

This chain joins TRBV9 and TRBJ2-5; 8 nucleotides agree with TRBD2. Germline CDR1 is SGDLS and CDR2 is YYNGEE. This CDR3 is built from 14 residues. V lost 3 bases, J lost 0 bases, and 1 base stayed unmatched. The CDR3 here is CASSATSDQETQYF. In DNA, the CDR3 is TGTGCCAGCAGCGCGACTAGCGACCAAGAGACCCAGTACTTC.

The V and J genes are TRBV21-1 and TRBJ1-5; the table gives TRBD1 as D, unverified against the DNA. TRBV21-1 is noted as a pseudogene. CDR3 size: 15 residues. CDR3 DNA: TGTGCCAGCAGCAAAGACAGCTATAGCAATCAGCCCCAGCATTTT. Translated, it gives CASSKDSYSNQPQHF.

This sequence joins TRBV7-8 and TRBJ2-3, with 10 bases lining up with TRBD2. Germline assignment: CDR1 SGHVS and CDR2 FQNEAQ. The CDR3 is made up of 19 amino acids. V shed 0 bases, J shed 6 bases, and the junction held 15 bases outside the gene matches. DNA for the CDR3: TGTGCCAGCAGCTTAGCCCCATCCGCACTAGCGGGATCGTTTGATACGCAGTATTTT. Its protein is CASSLAPSALAGSFDTQYF.

The genes are TRBV10-3 and TRBJ2-1, with 10 positions matching TRBD2. The germline V gene has CDR1 ENHRY and CDR2 SYGVKD. The CDR3 spans 13 residues. V trimming: 8 bases; J trimming: 6 bases; junction bases outside the gene matches: 4. The CDR3 spells CAIGTSDFNEQFF. Here the CDR3 DNA reads TGTGCCATCGGGACTAGCGACTTCAATGAGCAGTTCTTC.

The chain links TRBV15 to TRBJ1-1; possibly TRBD1 for D (5 bases). CDR1 and CDR2 (germline): LNHNV, YYDKDF (reference sequence). The V gene lost 0 bases and the J gene lost 0 bases, with 20 bases spanning the gap. CDR3 length: 19 amino acids. CDR3 in amino acids: CATSRDYAESAGMNTEAFF. The CDR3 DNA follows: TGTGCCACCAGCAGAGATTACGCGGAGTCTGCAGGGATGAACACTGAAGCTTTCTTT.